These T cell receptor beta chains were read from a single sample in a study of T cells after yellow fever vaccination. TCRdb processed the 5' RACE reads anew with MiXCR; each CDR3 protein has one entry. The table lists about 300,000 distinct CDR3 sequences, 6.8% of them singletons, with roughly a sixth in the top ten. Sequenced material: PBMCs, taken 45 days after the first yellow fever vaccination. These receptors were obtained from a man aged 18 to 29 who received the YFV17D yellow fever vaccine. CDR3s include the opening cysteine and the closing phenylalanine or tryptophan. D genes are given only for firm matches. Clone size is not always given. Where it is, it says once, few, many or a class for expanded clones.

j_gene | v_gene | d_gene | abundance | CDR3aa | CDR3nt
TRBJ1-3 | TRBV19 | NA | many | CASGDGLRRNTIYF | TGTGCCAGTGGGGACGGACTGCGACGAAACACCATATATTTT
TRBJ2-3 | TRBV20-1 | TRBD1 | NA | CSAPTGMADTQYF | TGCAGTGCTCCGACAGGGATGGCAGATACGCAGTATTTT
TRBJ2-1 | TRBV20-1 | NA | NA | CSARATRNPHNEQFF | TGCAGTGCTAGAGCTACCCGGAACCCTCACAATGAGCAGTTCTTC
TRBJ1-2 | TRBV7-9 | NA | many | CASSLDHGYTF | TGTGCCAGCAGCTTAGATCATGGCTACACCTTC
TRBJ2-3 | TRBV20-1 | TRBD2 | NA | CSARGVNSGAKDTQYF | TGCAGTGCTAGAGGGGTTAATAGCGGGGCTAAAGATACGCAGTATTTT
TRBJ1-1 | TRBV18 | NA | once | CASSRSHQNTEAFF | TGTGCCAGCTCACGATCACACCAGAACACTGAAGCTTTCTTT
TRBJ2-3 | TRBV15 | NA | NA | CATSKAGQTDTQYF | TGTGCCACCAGCAAAGCGGGCCAGACAGATACGCAGTATTTT
TRBJ1-5 | TRBV13 | NA | few | CASSLRRSQPQHF | TGTGCCAGCAGCTTAAGGAGGAGTCAGCCCCAGCATTTT
TRBJ2-2 | TRBV11-2 | NA | few | CASSLDRNRADTGELFF | TGTGCCAGCAGCTTAGATCGGAATAGGGCCGACACCGGGGAGCTGTTTTTT
TRBJ1-2 | TRBV27 | NA | few | CASYRPNYGYTF | TGTGCCAGCTACAGGCCCAACTATGGCTACACCTTC
TRBJ2-1 | TRBV11-2 | TRBD2 | NA | CASGSGLAGYNEQFF | TGTGCCAGCGGGTCGGGACTAGCGGGGTACAATGAGCAGTTCTTC
TRBJ1-6 | TRBV20-1 | NA | few | CSAIPSSGGGSPLHF | TGCAGTGCTATCCCGTCGTCAGGAGGAGGATCACCCCTCCACTTT
TRBJ1-4 | TRBV6-5 | NA | few | CASSLGGGAREKLFF | TGTGCCAGCAGTTTGGGCGGAGGGGCTCGGGAAAAACTGTTTTTT
TRBJ2-7 | TRBV29-1 | NA | few | CSALEQGRREQYF | TGCAGCGCCCTCGAACAGGGGAGGCGGGAGCAGTACTTC
TRBJ2-3 | TRBV24-1 | NA | few | CATRDKGTDTQYF | TGTGCCACCAGGGACAAGGGCACAGATACGCAGTATTTT
TRBJ2-3 | TRBV15 | TRBD1 | many | CATQSTTGLQGTQYF | TGTGCCACGCAATCGACGACAGGGCTGCAGGGTACGCAGTATTTT
TRBJ2-7 | TRBV12-5 | TRBD1 | NA | CASGFNRGASEQYF | TGTGCTAGTGGTTTCAACAGGGGAGCCTCCGAGCAGTACTTC
TRBJ2-5 | TRBV4-2 | NA | many | CASSKGSARETQYF | TGTGCCAGCAGCAAAGGGTCTGCGCGGGAGACCCAGTACTTC
TRBJ2-5 | TRBV28 | NA | NA | CASSLYPGKETQYF | TGTGCCAGCAGTTTATACCCCGGAAAAGAGACCCAGTACTTC
TRBJ2-5 | TRBV18 | TRBD1 | few | CATTGAVETQYF | TGTGCCACCACAGGGGCGGTAGAGACCCAGTACTTC
TRBJ2-3 | TRBV5-1 | NA | few | CASSFLAATEGTQYF | TGCGCCAGCAGCTTTCTGGCCGCGACCGAGGGTACGCAGTATTTT
TRBJ2-7 | TRBV5-1 | TRBD1 | many | CASSWGQVSEQYF | TGCGCCAGCAGCTGGGGACAGGTCTCCGAGCAGTACTTC
TRBJ2-6 | TRBV6-2/TRBV6-3 | NA | NA | CASTLLWGRSGANVLTF | TGTGCCAGCACCCTCCTATGGGGTCGGTCTGGGGCCAACGTCCTGACTTTC
TRBJ1-2 | TRBV29-1 | NA | many | CSSTGGEDYTF | TGCAGCTCAACCGGAGGGGAAGACTACACCTTC
TRBJ1-3 | TRBV20-1 | NA | NA | CSASGETSGNTIYF | TGCAGTGCTTCAGGGGAGACCTCTGGAAACACCATATATTTT
TRBJ1-2 | TRBV5-1 | NA | many | CASSLTKDGYTF | TGCGCCAGCAGCTTGACCAAGGATGGCTACACCTTC
TRBJ2-3 | TRBV11-2 | NA | many | CASSLVGPADTQYF | TGTGCCAGCAGCTTAGTGGGGCCGGCAGATACGCAGTATTTT
TRBJ2-7 | TRBV30 | TRBD1 | many | CAGLGQGNSYEQYF | TGTGCCGGACTGGGACAGGGAAACTCCTACGAGCAGTACTTC
TRBJ2-7 | TRBV7-9 | NA | many | CASYLISPYEQYF | TGTGCCAGCTACCTGATTAGCCCCTACGAGCAGTACTTC
TRBJ1-6 | TRBV4-3 | TRBD1 | few | CASSQDLAGGIGSPLHF | TGCGCCAGCAGCCAAGATCTGGCAGGGGGCATAGGTTCACCCCTCCACTTT
TRBJ2-3 | TRBV12-3/TRBV12-4 | NA | few | CASSSTGIVTQYF | TGTGCCAGCAGTTCAACAGGGATTGTGACGCAGTATTTT
TRBJ2-3 | TRBV6-2/TRBV6-3 | NA | many | CASSYPSTQYF | TGTGCCAGCAGTTATCCCTCCACGCAGTATTTT
TRBJ1-2 | TRBV29-1 | TRBD1 | NA | CSVVSLAAGGYGYTF | TGCAGCGTTGTCAGCCTGGCCGCAGGGGGCTATGGCTACACCTTC
TRBJ2-1 | TRBV7-9 | TRBD1 | NA | CASSGGQGSDDNEQFF | TGTGCCAGCAGCGGGGGACAGGGCTCGGACGACAATGAGCAGTTCTTC
TRBJ2-7 | TRBV12-3/TRBV12-4 | NA | many | CASSPGADYEQYF | TGTGCCAGCAGTCCAGGGGCCGACTACGAGCAGTACTTC
TRBJ2-5 | TRBV24-1 | NA | NA | CATSDSPGKGLETQYF | TGTGCCACCAGTGATTCGCCAGGGAAAGGCTTGGAGACCCAGTACTTC
TRBJ2-1 | TRBV19 | NA | NA | CASASYNEQFF | TGTGCCAGCGCCTCCTACAATGAGCAGTTCTTC
TRBJ2-5 | TRBV5-1 | TRBD1 | many | CASSPGTAQETQYF | TGCGCCAGCAGCCCAGGGACAGCACAAGAGACCCAGTACTTC
TRBJ1-6 | TRBV10-3 | NA | many | CAAKSDNSPLHF | TGTGCCGCGAAAAGCGATAATTCACCCCTCCACTTT